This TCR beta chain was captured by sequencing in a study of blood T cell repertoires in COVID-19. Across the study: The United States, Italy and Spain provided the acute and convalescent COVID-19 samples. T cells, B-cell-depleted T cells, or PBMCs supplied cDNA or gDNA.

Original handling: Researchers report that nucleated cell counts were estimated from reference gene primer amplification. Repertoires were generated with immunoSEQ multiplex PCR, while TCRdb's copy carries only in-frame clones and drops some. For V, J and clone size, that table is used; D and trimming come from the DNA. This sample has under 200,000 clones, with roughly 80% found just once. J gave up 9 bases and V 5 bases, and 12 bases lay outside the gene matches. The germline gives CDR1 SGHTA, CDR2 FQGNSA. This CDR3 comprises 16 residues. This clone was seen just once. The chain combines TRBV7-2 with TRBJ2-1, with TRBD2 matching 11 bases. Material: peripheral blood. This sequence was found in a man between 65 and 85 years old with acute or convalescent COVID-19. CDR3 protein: CASSTRLAGNPGEQFF. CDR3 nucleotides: TGTGCCAGCAGCACAAGACTAGCGGGAAACCCCGGTGAGCAGTTCTTC.